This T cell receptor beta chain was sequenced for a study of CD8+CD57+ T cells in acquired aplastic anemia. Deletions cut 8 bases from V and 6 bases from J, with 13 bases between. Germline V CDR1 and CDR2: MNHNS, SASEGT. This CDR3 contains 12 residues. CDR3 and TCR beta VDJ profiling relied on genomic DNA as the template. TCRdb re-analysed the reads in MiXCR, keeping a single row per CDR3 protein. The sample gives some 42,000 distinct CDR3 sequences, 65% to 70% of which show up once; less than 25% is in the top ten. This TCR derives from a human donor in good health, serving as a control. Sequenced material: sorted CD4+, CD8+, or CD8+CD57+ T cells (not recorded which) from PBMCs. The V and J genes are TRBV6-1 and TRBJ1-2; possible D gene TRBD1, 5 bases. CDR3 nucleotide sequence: TGTGCCAGCCGGGCCGGGGCCGATGGCTACACCTTC. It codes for CASRAGADGYTF.